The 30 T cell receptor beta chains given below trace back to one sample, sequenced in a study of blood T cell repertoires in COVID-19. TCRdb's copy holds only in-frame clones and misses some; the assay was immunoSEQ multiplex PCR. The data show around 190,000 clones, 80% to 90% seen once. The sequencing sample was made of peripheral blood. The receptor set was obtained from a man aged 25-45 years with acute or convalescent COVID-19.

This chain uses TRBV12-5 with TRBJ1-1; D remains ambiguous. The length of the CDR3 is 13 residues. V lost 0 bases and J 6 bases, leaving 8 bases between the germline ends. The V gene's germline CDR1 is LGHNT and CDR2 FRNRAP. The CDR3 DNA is TGTGCTAGTGGTTTGGTACGGGTCCCTGAAGCTTTCTTT. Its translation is CASGLVRVPEAFF.

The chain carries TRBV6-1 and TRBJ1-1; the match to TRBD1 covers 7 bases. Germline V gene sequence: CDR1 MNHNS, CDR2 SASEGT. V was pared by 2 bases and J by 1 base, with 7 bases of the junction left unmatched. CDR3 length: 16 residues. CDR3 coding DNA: TGTGCCAGCAGTGAACGACAGGGATGGAAGAACACTGAAGCTTTCTTT. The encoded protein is CASSERQGWKNTEAFF.

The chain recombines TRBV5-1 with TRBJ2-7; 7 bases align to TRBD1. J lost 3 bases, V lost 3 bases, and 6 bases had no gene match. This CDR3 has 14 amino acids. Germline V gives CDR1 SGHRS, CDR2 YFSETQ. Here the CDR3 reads CASSYSGGDYEQYF. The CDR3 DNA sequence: TGCGCCAGCAGCTACTCAGGGGGAGACTACGAGCAGTACTTC.

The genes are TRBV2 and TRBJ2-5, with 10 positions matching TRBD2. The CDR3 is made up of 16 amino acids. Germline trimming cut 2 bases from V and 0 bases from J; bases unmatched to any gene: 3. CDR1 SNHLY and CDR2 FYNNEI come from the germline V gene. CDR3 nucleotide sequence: TGTGCCAGCAGTGAACTAGCGGGGGCCTACCAAGAGACCCAGTACTTC. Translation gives CASSELAGAYQETQYF. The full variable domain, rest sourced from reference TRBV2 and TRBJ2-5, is EPEVTQTPSHQVTQMGQEVILRCVPISNHLYFYWYRQILGQKVEFLVSFYNNEISEKSEIFDDQFSVERPDGSNFTLKIRSTKLEDSAMYFCASSELAGAYQETQYFGPGTRLLVL.

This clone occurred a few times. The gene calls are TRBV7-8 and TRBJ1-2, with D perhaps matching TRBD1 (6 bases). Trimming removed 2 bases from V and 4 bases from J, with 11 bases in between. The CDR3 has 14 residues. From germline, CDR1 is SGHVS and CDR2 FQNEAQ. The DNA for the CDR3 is TGTGCCAGCAGCTTAAATACAGGGCCCTATGGCTACACCTTC. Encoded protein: CASSLNTGPYGYTF.

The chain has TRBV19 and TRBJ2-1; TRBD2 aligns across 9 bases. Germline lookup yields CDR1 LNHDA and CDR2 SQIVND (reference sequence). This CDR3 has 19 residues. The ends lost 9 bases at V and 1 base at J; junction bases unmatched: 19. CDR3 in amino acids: CASSSMEAAGGPSYNEQFF. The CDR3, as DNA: TGTGCCAGCTCGAGTATGGAGGCGGCGGGGGGGCCGTCCTACAATGAGCAGTTCTTC.

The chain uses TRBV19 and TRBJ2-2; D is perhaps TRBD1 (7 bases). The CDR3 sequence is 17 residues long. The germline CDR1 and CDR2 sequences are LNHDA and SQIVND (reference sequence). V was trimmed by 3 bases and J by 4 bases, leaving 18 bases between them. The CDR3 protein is CASSIGRGVGITGELFF. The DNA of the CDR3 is TGTGCCAGTAGTATCGGCAGGGGGGTGGGGATCACCGGGGAGCTGTTTTTT.

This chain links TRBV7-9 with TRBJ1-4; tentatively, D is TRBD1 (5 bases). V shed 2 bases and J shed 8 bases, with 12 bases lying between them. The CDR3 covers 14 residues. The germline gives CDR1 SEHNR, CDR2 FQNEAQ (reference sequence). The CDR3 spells CASSLMQGGEKLFF. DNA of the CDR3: TGTGCCAGCAGCTTAATGCAGGGTGGGGAAAAACTGTTTTTT.

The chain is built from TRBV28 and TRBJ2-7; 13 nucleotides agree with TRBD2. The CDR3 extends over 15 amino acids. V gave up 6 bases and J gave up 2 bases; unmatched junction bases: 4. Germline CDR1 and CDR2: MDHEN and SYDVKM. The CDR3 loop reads CASRTGTSGAYEQYF. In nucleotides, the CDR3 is TGTGCCAGCAGGACTGGGACTAGCGGGGCCTACGAGCAGTACTTC.

This CDR3 reads CASSLSRLAHHEQFF. The CDR3 DNA reads TGTGCCAGCAGCCTATCACGGCTAGCCCACCATGAGCAGTTCTTC. The chain combines TRBV7-9 with TRBJ2-1; TRBD2 is a possible D gene (5 bases). The CDR3 covers 15 residues. Germline V gene sequence: CDR1 SEHNR, CDR2 FQNEAQ (reference sequence). Trimming left V 5 bases short and J 8 bases short, with 19 bases between.

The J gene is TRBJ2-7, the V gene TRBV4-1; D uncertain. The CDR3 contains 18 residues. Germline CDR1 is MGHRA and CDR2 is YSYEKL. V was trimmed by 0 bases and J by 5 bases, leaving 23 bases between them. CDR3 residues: CASSQELAAQILWNEQYF. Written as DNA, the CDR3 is TGCGCCAGCAGCCAAGAACTTGCAGCGCAAATCCTTTGGAACGAGCAGTACTTC.

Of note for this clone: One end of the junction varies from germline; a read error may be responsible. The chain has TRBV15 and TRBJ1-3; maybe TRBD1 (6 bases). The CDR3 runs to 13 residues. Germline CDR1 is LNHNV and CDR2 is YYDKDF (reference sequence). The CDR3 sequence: CATSRDAGDRMNF. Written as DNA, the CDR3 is TGTGCCACCAGCAGAGATGCGGGAGACAGGATGAATTTT.

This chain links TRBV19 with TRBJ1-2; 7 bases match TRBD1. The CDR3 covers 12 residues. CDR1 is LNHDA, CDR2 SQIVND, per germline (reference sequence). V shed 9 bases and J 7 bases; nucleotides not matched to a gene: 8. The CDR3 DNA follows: TGTGCCAGCGATGACAGGGCCATTGGCTACACCTTC. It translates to CASDDRAIGYTF. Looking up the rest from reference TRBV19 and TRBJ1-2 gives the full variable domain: DGGITQSPKYLFRKEGQNVTLSCEQNLNHDAMYWYRQDPGQGLRLIYYSQIVNDFQKGDIAEGYSVSREKKESFPLTVTSAQKNPTAFYLCASDDRAIGYTFGSGTRLTVV.

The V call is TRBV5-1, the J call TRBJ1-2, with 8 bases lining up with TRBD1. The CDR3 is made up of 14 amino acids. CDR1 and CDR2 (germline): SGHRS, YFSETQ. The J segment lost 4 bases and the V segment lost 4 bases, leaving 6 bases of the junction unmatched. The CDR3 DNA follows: TGCGCCAGCAGCGTGATCCAGGGGGCCTATGGCTACACCTTC. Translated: CASSVIQGAYGYTF. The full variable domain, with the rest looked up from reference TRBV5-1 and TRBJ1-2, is KAGVTQTPRYLIKTRGQQVTLSCSPISGHRSVSWYQQTPGQGLQFLFEYFSETQRNKGNFPGRFSGRQFSNSRSEMNVSTLELGDSALYLCASSVIQGAYGYTFGSGTRLTVV.

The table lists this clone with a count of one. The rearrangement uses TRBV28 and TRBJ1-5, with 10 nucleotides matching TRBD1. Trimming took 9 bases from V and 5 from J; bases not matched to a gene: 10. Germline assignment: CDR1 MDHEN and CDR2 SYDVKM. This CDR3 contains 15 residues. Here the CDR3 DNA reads TGTGCCAGTACCACCGGGACAGGGGTTTATCAGCCCCAGCATTTT. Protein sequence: CASTTGTGVYQPQHF.

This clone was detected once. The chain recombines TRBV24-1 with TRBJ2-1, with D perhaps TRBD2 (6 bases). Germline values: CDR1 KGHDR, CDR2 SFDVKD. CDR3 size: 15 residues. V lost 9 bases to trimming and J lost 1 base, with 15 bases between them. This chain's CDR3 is CATSPGSLSYNEQFF. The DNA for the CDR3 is TGTGCCACCTCGCCCGGGAGCCTTTCCTACAATGAGCAGTTCTTC.

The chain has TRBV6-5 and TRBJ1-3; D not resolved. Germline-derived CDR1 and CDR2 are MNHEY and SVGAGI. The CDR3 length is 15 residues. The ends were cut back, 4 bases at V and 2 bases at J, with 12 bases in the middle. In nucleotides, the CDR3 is TGTGCCAGCAGTTTCACGGTAACCCCTGGAAACACCATATATTTT. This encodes CASSFTVTPGNTIYF.

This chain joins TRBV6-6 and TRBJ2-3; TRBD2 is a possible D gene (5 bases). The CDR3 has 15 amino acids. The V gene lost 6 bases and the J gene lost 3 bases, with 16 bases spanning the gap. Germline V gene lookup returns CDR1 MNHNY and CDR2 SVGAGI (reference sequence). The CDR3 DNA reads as TGTGCCAGCAGCCCCCTGACCAGGAGGACAGATACGCAGTATTTT. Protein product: CASSPLTRRTDTQYF.

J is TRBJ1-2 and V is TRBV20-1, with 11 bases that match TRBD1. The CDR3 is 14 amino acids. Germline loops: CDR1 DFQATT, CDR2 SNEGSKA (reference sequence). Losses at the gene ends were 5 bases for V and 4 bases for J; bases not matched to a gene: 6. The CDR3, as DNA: TGCAGTGCTGGTGGGACAGGGGGAGTCTATGGCTACACCTTC. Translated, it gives CSAGGTGGVYGYTF.

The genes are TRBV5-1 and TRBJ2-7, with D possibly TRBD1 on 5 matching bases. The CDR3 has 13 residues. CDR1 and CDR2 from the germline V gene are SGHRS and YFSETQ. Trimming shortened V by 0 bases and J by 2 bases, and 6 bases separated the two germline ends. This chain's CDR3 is CASSLVDTYEQYF. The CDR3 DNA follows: TGCGCCAGCAGCTTGGTGGACACCTACGAGCAGTACTTC.

CDR3 nucleotides: TGTGCCAGCAGCTTAGTGTACCGAGCTAATGAAAAACTGTTTTTT. As protein: CASSLVYRANEKLFF. The chain links TRBV7-9 to TRBJ1-4; D is undetermined. The CDR3 totals 15 residues. V dropped 1 base and J dropped 3 bases, with 9 bases sitting between them. Germline V CDR1 and CDR2: SEHNR, FQNEAQ (reference sequence).

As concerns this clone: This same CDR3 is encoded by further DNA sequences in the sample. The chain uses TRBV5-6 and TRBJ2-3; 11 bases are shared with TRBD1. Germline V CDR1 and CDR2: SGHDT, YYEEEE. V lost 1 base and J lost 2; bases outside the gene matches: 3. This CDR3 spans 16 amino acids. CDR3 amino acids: CASSLKGQGVTDTQYF. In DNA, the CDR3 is TGTGCCAGCAGCTTGAAGGGACAGGGGGTCACAGATACGCAGTATTTT.

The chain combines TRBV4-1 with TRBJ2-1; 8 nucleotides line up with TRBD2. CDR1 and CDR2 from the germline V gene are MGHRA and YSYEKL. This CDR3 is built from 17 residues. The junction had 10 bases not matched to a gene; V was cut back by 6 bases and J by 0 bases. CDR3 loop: CASRPRISGDSYNEQFF. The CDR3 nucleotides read TGCGCCAGCAGACCGCGGATTAGCGGGGACTCCTACAATGAGCAGTTCTTC.

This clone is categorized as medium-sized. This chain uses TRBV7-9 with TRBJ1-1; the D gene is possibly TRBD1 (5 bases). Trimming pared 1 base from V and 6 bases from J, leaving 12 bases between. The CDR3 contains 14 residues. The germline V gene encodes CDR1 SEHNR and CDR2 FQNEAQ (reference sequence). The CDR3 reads CASSLEGAGAEAFF. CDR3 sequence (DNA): TGTGCCAGCAGCTTAGAAGGGGCTGGGGCTGAAGCTTTCTTT.

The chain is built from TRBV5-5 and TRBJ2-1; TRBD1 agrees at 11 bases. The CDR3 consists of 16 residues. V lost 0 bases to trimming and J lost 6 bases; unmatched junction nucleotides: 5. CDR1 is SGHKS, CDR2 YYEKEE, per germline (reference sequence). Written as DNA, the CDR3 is TGTGCCAGCAGCTTGGCATTCGGGACAGGGGGCAATGAGCAGTTCTTC. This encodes CASSLAFGTGGNEQFF.

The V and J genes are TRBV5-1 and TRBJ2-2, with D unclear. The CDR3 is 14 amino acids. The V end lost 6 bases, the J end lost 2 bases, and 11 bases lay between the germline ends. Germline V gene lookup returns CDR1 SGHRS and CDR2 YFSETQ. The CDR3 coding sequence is TGCGCCAGCAAAATATGGAGAAACACCGGGGAGCTGTTTTTT. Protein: CASKIWRNTGELFF.

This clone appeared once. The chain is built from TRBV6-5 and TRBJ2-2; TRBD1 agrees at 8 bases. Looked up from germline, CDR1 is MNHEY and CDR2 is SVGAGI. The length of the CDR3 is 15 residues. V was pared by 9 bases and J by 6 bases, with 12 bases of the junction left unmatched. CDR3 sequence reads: CASAPTGGISGELFF. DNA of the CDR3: TGTGCCAGTGCCCCAACAGGGGGAATATCCGGGGAGCTGTTTTTT.

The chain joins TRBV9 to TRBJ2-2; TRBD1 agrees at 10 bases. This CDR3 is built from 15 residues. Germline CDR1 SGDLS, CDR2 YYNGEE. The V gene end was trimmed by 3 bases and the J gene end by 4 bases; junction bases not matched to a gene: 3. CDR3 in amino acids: CASSEGDRGTGELFF. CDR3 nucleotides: TGTGCCAGCAGCGAGGGGGACAGGGGCACCGGGGAGCTGTTTTTT.

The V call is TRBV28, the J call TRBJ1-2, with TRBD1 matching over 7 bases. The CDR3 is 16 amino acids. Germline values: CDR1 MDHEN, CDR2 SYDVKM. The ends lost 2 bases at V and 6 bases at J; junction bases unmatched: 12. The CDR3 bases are TGTGCCAGCAGTTTAGGTGGGCAGGGGGGATTGGATGGCTACACCTTC. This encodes CASSLGGQGGLDGYTF.

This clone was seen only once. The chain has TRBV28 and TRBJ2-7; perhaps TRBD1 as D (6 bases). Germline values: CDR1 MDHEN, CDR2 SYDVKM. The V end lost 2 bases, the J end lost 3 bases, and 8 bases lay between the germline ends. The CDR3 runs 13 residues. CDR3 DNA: TGTGCCAGCAGTTTAACAGGGATCTACGAGCAGTACTTC. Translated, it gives CASSLTGIYEQYF.